A selection of T cell receptor beta chains follows, all from one sample in a study of vaccination effects on CD4 cells after COVID-19. The assay was immunoSEQ multiplex PCR, and TCRdb's table has in-frame clones only and misses some. In the table there are about 73,000 clones, about four fifths of which are singletons. Which antigens these TCRs recognize remains unknown. The sample in question was CD4+ T cells from PBMCs cultured with HCoV-NL63 spike peptides, obtained before COVID-19 vaccination. These receptor sequences come from a human donor who received a COVID-19 vaccine. Each CDR3 is given with its conserved first and last residue. The D gene is left open where the match is weak. Size tells how often a clone was seen (once, few, many) or the class of an expanded clone, and some rows leave it out.

J	size	D	V	CDR3	DNA
TRBJ2-1	.	.	TRBV7-9	CASSPSGARAGEQFF	TGTGCCAGCAGCCCTAGTGGAGCCCGGGCGGGTGAGCAGTTCTTC
TRBJ2-2	.	TRBD1	TRBV19	CASSRTGTVNTGELFF	TGTGCCAGTAGTCGGACCGGGACAGTAAACACCGGGGAGCTGTTTTTT
TRBJ1-2	.	.	TRBV5-6	CASSPDPSNYGYTF	TGTGCCAGCAGTCCTGACCCTTCTAACTATGGCTACACCTTC
TRBJ1-4	.	.	TRBV3-1/TRBV3-2	CASSSILGRKLFF	TGTGCCAGCAGCTCGATACTTGGGAGGAAACTGTTTTTT
TRBJ1-1	few	.	TRBV19	CASSIRQLNTEAFF	TGTGCCAGTAGTATTCGACAACTGAACACTGAAGCTTTCTTT
TRBJ2-3	.	.	TRBV11-3	CASSPGGASTDTQYF	TGTGCCAGCAGCCCCGGGGGCGCGAGCACAGATACGCAGTATTTT
TRBJ2-1	.	.	TRBV5-1	CASSLVGGSYNEQFF	TGCGCCAGCAGCTTGGTCGGAGGGTCCTACAATGAGCAGTTCTTC
TRBJ1-1	.	.	TRBV15	CAIRTGFDTEAFF	TGTGCCATCAGGACGGGCTTCGACACTGAAGCTTTCTTT
TRBJ2-5	.	.	TRBV5-4	CASSLIGGGETQYF	TGTGCCAGCAGCTTGATAGGGGGAGGAGAGACCCAGTACTTC
TRBJ1-5	.	.	TRBV11-1	CASSLDGVNQPQHF	TGTGCCAGCAGCTTAGACGGGGTGAATCAGCCCCAGCATTTT
TRBJ2-6	.	TRBD1	TRBV5-1	CASSLQTGVSSGANVLTF	TGCGCCAGCAGCTTACAGACAGGGGTAAGCTCTGGGGCCAACGTCCTGACTTTC
TRBJ2-3	.	TRBD2	TRBV7-8	CASSRAKHGGAADTQYF	TGTGCCAGCAGCCGAGCCAAGCACGGGGGGGCAGCAGATACGCAGTATTTT
TRBJ1-1	.	.	TRBV5-1	CASSSTTVNTEAFF	TGCGCCAGCAGCTCAACGACAGTGAACACTGAAGCTTTCTTT
TRBJ2-2	.	TRBD1	TRBV6-6	CASRGTGMNTGELFF	TGTGCCAGCAGGGGGACAGGAATGAACACCGGGGAGCTGTTTTTT
TRBJ2-5	.	.	TRBV6-5	CASSSPLRETQYF	TGTGCCAGCAGTTCCCCCTTGCGGGAGACCCAGTACTTC
TRBJ2-2	.	.	TRBV3-1/TRBV3-2	CASSQGGITGELFF	TGTGCCAGCAGCCAAGGGGGGATAACCGGGGAGCTGTTTTTT
TRBJ2-5	.	.	TRBV18	CASSNSKGRETQYF	TGTGCCAGCTCCAATTCAAAGGGAAGGGAGACCCAGTACTTC
TRBJ1-6	.	.	TRBV19	CASKRGTTYSPLHF	TGTGCCAGTAAGCGGGGGACGACTTATTCACCCCTCCACTTT
TRBJ2-1	.	TRBD1	TRBV10-3	CAILPRQGSNEQFF	TGTGCCATCTTACCAAGACAGGGATCAAATGAGCAGTTCTTC
TRBJ2-2	.	TRBD2	TRBV5-4	CASSLLAGGTGELFF	TGTGCCAGCAGCTTACTAGCGGGGGGCACCGGGGAGCTGTTTTTT
TRBJ1-4	once	TRBD1	TRBV11-1	CASRRDRGGSEKLFF	TGTGCCAGCAGAAGAGACAGGGGAGGATCGGAAAAACTGTTTTTT
TRBJ1-2	.	.	TRBV5-1	CASSPGTSLYGYTF	TGCGCCAGCAGCCCCGGGACTTCCCTCTATGGCTACACCTTC
TRBJ2-5	.	.	TRBV5-1	CASSLVGGETQYF	TGCGCCAGCAGCTTGGTAGGGGGAGAGACCCAGTACTTC
TRBJ1-1	.	TRBD1	TRBV3-1/TRBV3-2	CASSQGTGGRTEAFF	TGTGCCAGCAGCCAAGGGACAGGGGGTAGAACTGAAGCTTTCTTT
TRBJ1-6	.	TRBD1	TRBV11-2	CASSFAGGNSPLHF	TGTGCCAGCAGCTTCGCAGGGGGTAATTCACCCCTCCACTTT
TRBJ2-5	once	.	TRBV24-1	CATSARRGETQYF	TGTGCCACCAGTGCACGGAGGGGGGAGACCCAGTACTTC
TRBJ1-2	.	.	TRBV11-2	CASSFRGSLPRTTFYGYTF	TGTGCCAGCAGCTTTAGGGGCAGCCTTCCCCGTACCACCTTCTATGGCTACACCTTC
TRBJ1-3	.	.	TRBV10-2	CASTKDSSGNTIYF	TGCGCCAGCACTAAGGACAGCTCTGGAAACACCATATATTTT
TRBJ2-1	.	.	TRBV13	CASSWFEVGVIYNEQFF	TGTGCCAGCAGCTGGTTTGAAGTGGGGGTTATCTACAATGAGCAGTTCTTC